There are a few counts of the clone carrying this T cell receptor (beta chain). What it recognizes is unknown. The ends lost 1 base at V and 6 bases at J; junction bases unmatched: 13. Germline V CDR1 and CDR2: SEHNR, FQNEAQ (reference sequence). The CDR3 is 17 residues long. The data derive from a study of T cells after yellow fever vaccination. Findings and limits, study-wide: Clones from primary vaccination mostly reappeared after the booster (over 95% CD4, less than 90% CD8). Overlap between CD4 and CD8 compartments was detected for a small share of clonotypes.

Researchers made TCR cDNA using 5'RACE template switching, and this step added a universal primer site and UMIs. In TCRdb, the 5' RACE reads were re-called with MiXCR into one record per CDR3 protein. The data contain nearly 350,000 distinct CDR3 sequences, approximately 8% of them seen just once; the ten biggest clones take up roughly 18%. The sample was PBMCs, taken around 45 days after the first yellow fever vaccination. The TCR was taken from a man aged 18 to 30 who received the YFV17D yellow fever vaccine. The V and J genes are TRBV7-9 and TRBJ2-3, with 7 bases that match TRBD1. The CDR3 sequence is CASSLEGPRGRSDTQYF. The CDR3 DNA reads TGTGCCAGCAGCTTAGAAGGTCCAAGGGGGCGGTCGGATACGCAGTATTTT.